What follows are 30 T cell receptor beta chains derived from one specimen sequenced in a study of glioma-infiltrating T cells after dendritic cell vaccination. Time point denoted: after dendritic cell vaccination, including at tumor progression/relapse. This table comes from immunoSEQ multiplex PCR, and its TCRdb copy is limited to in-frame clones, with some not included. This sample has around 78,000 clones, with roughly 84% found just once. Sequenced material: blood, taken after dendritic cell vaccination. The receptors were sampled from a human donor with glioblastoma.

The V call is TRBV29-1, the J call TRBJ2-7; D is uncertain. This CDR3 spans 13 amino acids. From germline, CDR1 is SQVTM and CDR2 ANQGSEA. Trimming removed 7 bases at V and 0 bases at J, with 13 bases between. The CDR3 region has the DNA TGCAGCGCACACGACACGAGCTCCTACGAGCAGTACTTC. Translating it yields CSAHDTSSYEQYF.

The chain links TRBV4-3 to TRBJ2-2, with TRBD2 matching over 9 bases. V lost 0 bases and J lost 3; bases outside the gene matches: 8. CDR3 length equals 18 residues. CDR1 LGHNA and CDR2 YSLEER come from the germline V gene. The CDR3: CASSQEALAGVDTGELFF. Here the CDR3 DNA reads TGCGCCAGCAGCCAAGAGGCTTTAGCGGGAGTCGACACCGGGGAGCTGTTTTTT.

This clone occurred a few times. The chain combines TRBV6-5 with TRBJ2-7; TRBD2 agrees at 8 bases. The CDR3 runs 15 residues. The V and J ends lost 2 bases and 1 base, in that order; junction bases with no gene match: 4. Germline CDR1 reads MNHEY; CDR2 reads SVGAGI. The CDR3 DNA reads TGTGCCAGCAGTTACGGGGCTAGCGGGTCCTACGAGCAGTACTTC. Translated: CASSYGASGSYEQYF.

The chain carries TRBV21-1 and TRBJ2-5; the tabulated D call, TRBD1, remains unverified against the DNA. TRBV21-1 counts as a pseudogene. This CDR3 is built from 14 residues. The CDR3 reads CASTQQGIVETQYF. In DNA, the CDR3 is TGTGCCAGCACCCAACAGGGAATCGTTGAGACCCAGTACTTC.

The chain has TRBV7-8 and TRBJ1-2; 11 positions match TRBD1. V shed 5 bases and J 4 bases; nucleotides not matched to a gene: 12. The CDR3 has 17 residues. Germline V gives CDR1 SGHVS, CDR2 FQNEAQ. The DNA for the CDR3 is TGTGCCAGCAGCAGCGGGACAGGGGGAATATTAAGCTATGGCTACACCTTC. It translates to CASSSGTGGILSYGYTF.

The chain combines TRBV11-2 with TRBJ2-7, with 10 positions matching TRBD2. There are 14 residues in the CDR3. Germline values: CDR1 SGHAT, CDR2 FQNNGV. V lost 7 bases and J lost 2; bases outside the gene matches: 5. CDR3 DNA: TGTGCCAGCAACCCCCTAGCGGGGGCCTACGAGCAGTACTTC. Amino acids: CASNPLAGAYEQYF. Variable domain in full (rest from reference TRBV11-2 and TRBJ2-7): EAGVAQSPRYKIIEKRQSVAFWCNPISGHATLYWYQQILGQGPKLLIQFQNNGVVDDSQLPKDRFSAERLKGVDSTLKIQPAKLEDSAVYLCASNPLAGAYEQYFGPGTRLTVT.

The rearrangement uses TRBV6-6 and TRBJ1-2; 8 nucleotides line up with TRBD1. The CDR3 sequence is 16 residues long. With V trimmed by 0 bases and J by 3 bases, 6 bases remained unmatched. Germline V gene data show CDR1 as MNHNY and CDR2 as SVGAGI (reference sequence). In DNA, the CDR3 is TGTGCCAGCAGTTACTCGAAGGCAGGGGGCGACTATGGCTACACCTTC. Residues: CASSYSKAGGDYGYTF.

The V and J genes are TRBV11-2 and TRBJ2-1; TRBD2 aligns across 13 bases. The CDR3 is made up of 18 amino acids. V gave up 5 bases and J gave up 6 bases; unmatched junction bases: 13. CDR1 and CDR2 from the germline V gene are SGHAT and FQNNGV. CDR3 in DNA: TGTGCCAGCAGCCCATTCCCTGGGGGGACTAGCGGGATCAATGAGCAGTTCTTC. Protein product: CASSPFPGGTSGINEQFF.

The rearrangement joins TRBV7-3 to TRBJ2-7; 9 nucleotides agree with TRBD2. V lost 2 bases, J lost 1 base, and 0 bases stayed unmatched. Germline V CDR1 and CDR2: SGHTA, FQGTGA. The CDR3 covers 14 residues. The CDR3 DNA sequence: TGTGCCAGCAGCTTAGCGGGAGGGTCCTACGAGCAGTACTTC. It codes for CASSLAGGSYEQYF.

The rearrangement joins TRBV5-1 to TRBJ2-5; TRBD2 agrees at 10 bases. The germline CDR1 and CDR2 sequences are SGHRS and YFSETQ. The CDR3 contains 15 residues. V was clipped by 0 bases and J by 4 bases; unmatched bases: 3. The CDR3 coding sequence is TGCGCCAGCAGCTTGGTAGCGGGGGGAGGAGAGACCCAGTACTTC. It encodes CASSLVAGGGETQYF.

Regarding this clone: One junction end does not reproduce the germline sequence, and a read error may be involved. This chain joins TRBV9 and TRBJ1-1; D might be TRBD1 (6 bases). CDR3 length equals 16 residues. Looked up from germline, CDR1 is SGDLS and CDR2 is YYNGEE. The CDR3 loop is CANSVDPAGADTEAFF. In DNA form, the CDR3 reads TGTGCCAACAGCGTAGACCCCGCAGGGGCTGACACTGAAGCTTTCTTT.

The genes are TRBV5-1 and TRBJ2-3; TRBD2 matches 13 bases. Germline CDR1 and CDR2: SGHRS and YFSETQ. The length of the CDR3 is 19 residues. With 4 bases clipped from V and 4 bases from J, the junction kept 15 bases outside the gene matches. The CDR3 protein is CASSPSPFQLAGGSDTQYF. CDR3 bases: TGCGCCAGCAGCCCAAGCCCCTTTCAACTAGCGGGAGGGTCAGATACGCAGTATTTT.

For the CDR3, the DNA is TGTGCCAGCACTGACAGACGCAATTCACCCCTCCACTTT. Its protein product is CASTDRRNSPLHF. The chain combines TRBV27 with TRBJ1-6, with D perhaps matching TRBD1 (5 bases). The V gene lost 7 bases and the J gene lost 7 bases, with 11 bases spanning the gap. Germline V gives CDR1 MNHEY, CDR2 SMNVEV (reference sequence). This CDR3 is 13 amino acids long.

The chain joins TRBV7-9 to TRBJ2-1; TRBD1 might be the D (5 bases). This CDR3 comprises 13 residues. CDR1 is SEHNR and CDR2 is FQNEAQ in the germline V gene (reference sequence). V dropped 3 bases and J dropped 15 bases, with 18 bases sitting between them. The chain's CDR3 is CASSFASINRGFF. The CDR3 nucleotides read TGTGCCAGCAGCTTTGCAAGTATCAATAGGGGGTTCTTC. Supplemented by reference TRBV7-9 and TRBJ2-1, the full variable domain reads DTGVSQNPRHKITKRGQNVTFRCDPISEHNRLYWYRQTLGQGPEFLTYFQNEAQLEKSRLLSDRFSAERPKGSFSTLEIQRTEQGDSAMYLCASSFASINRGFFGPGTRLTVL.

The chain links TRBV5-1 to TRBJ1-2, with no clear D. The CDR3 covers 13 residues. The germline V gene encodes CDR1 SGHRS and CDR2 YFSETQ. The ends were cut back, 4 bases at V and 2 bases at J, with 9 bases in the middle. Written as DNA, the CDR3 is TGCGCCAGCAGCCTCGAGTTGAACTATGGCTACACCTTC. Its translation is CASSLELNYGYTF.

The chain carries TRBV5-6 and TRBJ2-1; TRBD1 might be the D (6 bases). In germline, CDR1 is SGHDT, CDR2 YYEEEE. CDR3 size: 16 residues. Trimming left V 2 bases short and J 0 bases short, with 12 bases between. The DNA for the CDR3 is TGTGCCAGCAGCTTTCTTACAGGGAACTCCTACAATGAGCAGTTCTTC. It specifies CASSFLTGNSYNEQFF. Full variable domain (outside the CDR3, taken from reference TRBV5-6 and TRBJ2-1): DAGVTQSPTHLIKTRGQQVTLRCSPKSGHDTVSWYQQALGQGPQFIFQYYEEEERQRGNFPDRFSGHQFPNYSSELNVNALLLGDSALYLCASSFLTGNSYNEQFFGPGTRLTVL.

The rearrangement joins TRBV4-2 to TRBJ2-1, with 10 bases matching TRBD2. This CDR3 region has 16 residues. V shed 6 bases and J 4 bases; nucleotides not matched to a gene: 9. Per germline, CDR1 LGHNA and CDR2 YNFKEQ. CDR3: CASSPWKLAGYNEQFF. As DNA, the CDR3 is TGTGCCAGCAGTCCTTGGAAACTAGCGGGATACAATGAGCAGTTCTTC.

The V gene is TRBV5-1, the J gene TRBJ1-2; 7 bases align to TRBD1. This CDR3 spans 14 amino acids. Per the germline V gene, CDR1 is SGHRS and CDR2 is YFSETQ. Trimming at V came to 0 bases and at J to 8 bases, leaving 7 bases not matched to a gene. CDR3 sequence reads: CASSLDRGLGGYTF. The CDR3 DNA sequence: TGCGCCAGCAGCTTGGACAGGGGCCTCGGGGGCTACACCTTC.

The rearrangement links TRBV5-1 to TRBJ2-5; D not resolved. Near its end, the DNA agrees better with TRBJ2-7, so the J call may be wrong. CDR3 length: 13 residues. Germline CDR1 and CDR2: SGHRS and YFSETQ. As DNA, the CDR3 is TGCGCCAGCAGCTTGGGTCCATACTACGAGCAGTACTTC. Amino acid sequence: CASSLGPYYEQYF.

This chain uses TRBV7-2 with TRBJ1-1, with D perhaps TRBD1 (5 bases). The CDR3 loop spans 13 amino acids. V lost 5 bases and J 6 bases, leaving 13 bases between the germline ends. CDR1 and CDR2 from the germline V gene are SGHTA and FQGNSA. CDR3 sequence (DNA): TGTGCCAGCAGCCTCCGGCAGGGCCCTGAAGCTTTCTTT. Amino acid sequence: CASSLRQGPEAFF.

V and J are TRBV4-2 and TRBJ2-1; tentative D call: TRBD2 (6 bases). This CDR3 spans 17 amino acids. With 2 bases removed from V and 8 bases from J, the gap between germline ends came to 22 bases. Looked up from germline, CDR1 is LGHNA and CDR2 is YNFKEQ. CDR3 coding DNA: TGTGCCAGCAGCCAATCCCGCGATCTGGACGGAGGGGATGAGCAGTTCTTC. It yields the protein CASSQSRDLDGGDEQFF.

This chain connects TRBV7-3 to TRBJ2-1, with 11 bases that match TRBD2. This CDR3 has 16 residues. Germline V gene lookup returns CDR1 SGHTA and CDR2 FQGTGA. Trimming at V came to 5 bases and at J to 5 bases, leaving 8 bases not matched to a gene. CDR3: CASSTRPTSGDNEQFF. The CDR3 region has the DNA TGTGCCAGCAGCACGCGCCCGACTAGCGGGGACAATGAGCAGTTCTTC.

V usage is TRBV5-1 and J usage is TRBJ2-5, with 7 bases aligning to TRBD1. Germline CDR1 reads SGHRS; CDR2 reads YFSETQ. The CDR3 consists of 14 residues. The junction had 6 bases not matched to a gene; V was cut back by 4 bases and J by 3 bases. In DNA form, the CDR3 reads TGCGCCAGCAGCCTGGGGACAGCAGAAGAGACCCAGTACTTC. This encodes CASSLGTAEETQYF.

The chain carries TRBV11-3 and TRBJ1-2; TRBD1 matches at 9 bases. Trimming cost V 5 bases and J 8 bases; bases outside gene matches: 6. CDR1 and CDR2 (germline): SGHNT, YENEEA. The CDR3 consists of 13 residues. CDR3 sequence reads: CASSPGTGNGYTF. The CDR3, as DNA: TGTGCCAGCAGCCCGGGGACAGGGAACGGCTACACCTTC. The variable domain in full, completed from reference TRBV11-3 and TRBJ1-2, reads EAGVVQSPRYKIIEKKQPVAFWCNPISGHNTLYWYLQNLGQGPELLIRYENEEAVDDSQLPKDRFSAERLKGVDSTLKIQPAELGDSAVYLCASSPGTGNGYTFGSGTRLTVV.

This chain joins TRBV7-3 and TRBJ2-3; 10 positions match TRBD2. Germline CDR1 reads SGHTA; CDR2 reads FQGTGA. V shed 5 bases and J 5 bases; nucleotides not matched to a gene: 4. CDR3 size: 14 residues. CDR3 bases: TGTGCCAGCAGCCTAGCGGGAGCGGTAGATACGCAGTATTTT. This sequence encodes CASSLAGAVDTQYF.

The V gene is TRBV9, the J gene TRBJ1-1, with D possibly being TRBD1 (5 bases). The CDR3 covers 14 residues. V was cut by 4 bases and J by 0 bases, with 10 bases left in between. Germline lookup yields CDR1 SGDLS and CDR2 YYNGEE. DNA of the CDR3: TGTGCCAGCAGCAAGACGGGGGTGAACACTGAAGCTTTCTTT. Its protein is CASSKTGVNTEAFF. The whole variable domain, filled in from reference TRBV9 and TRBJ1-1, reads DSGVTQTPKHLITATGQRVTLRCSPRSGDLSVYWYQQSLDQGLQFLIQYYNGEERAKGNILERFSAQQFPDLHSELNLSSLELGDSALYFCASSKTGVNTEAFFGQGTRLTVV.

The chain uses TRBV6-1 and TRBJ2-7, with a possible D match to TRBD1 (5 bases). The V gene lost 8 bases and the J gene lost 0 bases, with 14 bases spanning the gap. Germline CDR1 reads MNHNS; CDR2 reads SASEGT. CDR3 length: 14 residues. The CDR3 spells CASEARGSSYEQYF. CDR3 nucleotides: TGTGCCAGCGAAGCAAGGGGCAGCTCCTACGAGCAGTACTTC.

This chain connects TRBV11-2 to TRBJ2-5; perhaps TRBD2 as D (5 bases). Looked up from germline, CDR1 is SGHAT and CDR2 is FQNNGV. This CDR3 region has 15 residues. Trimming took 1 base from V and 4 from J, leaving 13 bases between them. The CDR3 is CASSLVPTGRETQYF. The CDR3 DNA follows: TGTGCCAGCAGCTTAGTACCTACGGGGAGAGAGACCCAGTACTTC.

CDR3 protein: CASSLVGLGETQYF. DNA of the CDR3: TGTGCCAGCAGTTTGGTGGGGCTAGGTGAGACCCAGTACTTC. The rearrangement joins TRBV28 to TRBJ2-5, with D tentatively TRBD1 (5 bases). The CDR3 runs 14 residues. The germline V and J ends were trimmed by 3 bases and 5 bases, with 13 bases remaining between them. CDR1 MDHEN and CDR2 SYDVKM come from the germline V gene.

The chain joins TRBV7-2 to TRBJ2-7, with 7 bases lining up with TRBD1. V gave up 5 bases and J gave up 3 bases; unmatched junction bases: 10. CDR1 SGHTA and CDR2 FQGNSA come from the germline V gene. This CDR3 region has 15 residues. The DNA of the CDR3 is TGTGCCAGCAGCCCCTCAAGAACAGGGGACTACGAGCAGTACTTC. This encodes CASSPSRTGDYEQYF.